Each of the 30 T cell receptor beta chains below was sequenced from the same sample in a study of OX40 agonist ivuxolimab in advanced cancers. Sequencing was performed with immunoSEQ multiplex PCR; in TCRdb, only in-frame clones are kept and a portion is missing. Among tens of thousands of clones listed, 88% were seen once. The sequences come from CD4+ or CD8+ T cells sorted from blood, collected in a trial of the OX40 agonist ivuxolimab. The receptors shown here come from an adult with an advanced solid tumor such as melanoma, head and neck, liver or kidney cancer.

V and J are TRBV29-1 and TRBJ2-1; TRBD2 is a possible D gene (6 bases). This CDR3 spans 14 amino acids. V shed 3 bases and J shed 5 bases, with 14 bases lying between them. Germline assignment: CDR1 SQVTM and CDR2 ANQGSEA. This CDR3 reads CSVDVSGRDNEQFF. CDR3 coding DNA: TGCAGCGTTGACGTTAGCGGAAGAGACAATGAGCAGTTCTTC.

This clone has more than one count but fewer than ten. The chain is built from TRBV29-1 and TRBJ1-2; no clear D. Trimming took off 8 bases at V and 2 bases at J, with 9 bases between the two ends. Germline V gene data show CDR1 as SQVTM and CDR2 as ANQGSEA. The CDR3 is made up of 11 amino acids. The DNA of the CDR3 is TGCAGCATGCAAGACAACTATGGCTACACCTTC. It is translated as CSMQDNYGYTF.

CDR3 DNA sequence: TGTGCCAGCAGGAACCGGGACAGGTCCCTCTACGAGCAGTACTTC. Its translation: CASRNRDRSLYEQYF. The chain uses TRBV2 and TRBJ2-7; 8 positions agree with TRBD1. Germline V lookup: CDR1 SNHLY, CDR2 FYNNEI. The CDR3 is made up of 15 amino acids. The trim removed 6 bases at V and 3 bases at J, leaving 10 bases unmatched.

The V gene is TRBV2, the J gene TRBJ2-2; 7 nucleotides match TRBD2. The CDR3 is 16 amino acids. The V gene's germline CDR1 is SNHLY and CDR2 FYNNEI. Trimming cost V 7 bases and J 1 base; bases outside gene matches: 9. CDR3: CASTLTSSGNTGELFF. The CDR3 DNA sequence: TGTGCCAGCACCCTTACCTCTAGCGGGAACACCGGGGAGCTGTTTTTT.

The rearrangement uses TRBV5-1 and TRBJ1-1; 11 positions match TRBD1. This CDR3 comprises 16 residues. The trim removed 4 bases at V and 0 bases at J, leaving 5 bases unmatched. Germline lookup yields CDR1 SGHRS and CDR2 YFSETQ. The CDR3 is CASSDGQGALNTEAFF. The CDR3 coding sequence is TGCGCCAGCAGCGACGGACAGGGGGCCTTGAACACTGAAGCTTTCTTT.

The V and J genes are TRBV18 and TRBJ2-2, with D possibly TRBD2 on 7 matching bases. Germline V CDR1 and CDR2: KGHSH, LQKENI. Trimming removed 3 bases from V and 3 bases from J, with 14 bases in between. The CDR3 totals 16 residues. CDR3 region: CASSPRGAPYTGELFF. The CDR3 nucleotides are TGTGCCAGCTCACCCCGGGGGGCTCCCTACACCGGGGAGCTGTTTTTT.

This clone was detected only once. The genes are TRBV10-3 and TRBJ1-1, with D unresolved. This CDR3 is 14 amino acids long. Germline V CDR1 and CDR2: ENHRY, SYGVKD. V gave up 5 bases and J gave up 2 bases, with 12 bases separating them. CDR3 in DNA: TGTGCCATCAGTACGGTTGGGGTAAACACTGAAGCTTTCTTT. It translates to CAISTVGVNTEAFF.

This sequence joins TRBV6-5 and TRBJ1-2; TRBD1 aligns across 10 bases. Germline assignment: CDR1 MNHEY and CDR2 SVGAGI. With 11 bases clipped from V and 6 bases from J, the junction kept 6 bases outside the gene matches. CDR3 size: 12 residues. CDR3 nucleotides: TGTGCCGCGACAGGGGGCTGGGATGGCTACACCTTC. Its translation: CAATGGWDGYTF.

The rearrangement uses TRBV11-2 and TRBJ2-7; TRBD2 agrees at 10 bases. The CDR3 extends over 14 amino acids. In germline, CDR1 is SGHAT, CDR2 FQNNGV. V lost 7 bases and J lost 5; bases outside the gene matches: 8. The CDR3 loop is CASTLSGRLDEQYF. The CDR3 DNA reads as TGTGCCAGCACCCTTAGCGGGAGGCTCGACGAGCAGTACTTC.

Of note for this clone: A junction end diverges from the germline sequence, so it may reflect a read error. J is TRBJ1-1 and V is TRBV6-5; D remains unclear. This CDR3 has 12 residues. Germline V gene lookup returns CDR1 MNHEY and CDR2 SVGAGI. CDR3 nucleotides: TGTGCCAGCAGTTTCCCCGCCTCTGAGGCTTTCTTT. Residues: CASSFPASEAFF.

J is TRBJ2-7 and V is TRBV30; 10 nucleotides align to TRBD1. J gave up 3 bases and V 2 bases, and 4 bases lay outside the gene matches. CDR1 and CDR2 from the germline V gene are GTSNPN and SVGIG (reference sequence). The length of the CDR3 is 14 residues. CDR3 region: CAWSSGTGDYEQYF. CDR3 nucleotides: TGTGCCTGGAGTTCTGGGACAGGGGACTACGAGCAGTACTTC.

J is TRBJ1-1 and V is TRBV2, with 8 bases matching TRBD1. Germline-derived CDR1 and CDR2 are SNHLY and FYNNEI. After removal of 3 bases from V and 5 bases from J, the junction contained 11 bases not matched to a gene. The CDR3 has 16 residues. The CDR3 here is CASSEWRDRGGTEAFF. CDR3 DNA sequence: TGTGCCAGCAGTGAGTGGCGTGACAGGGGTGGGACTGAAGCTTTCTTT.

V and J are TRBV18 and TRBJ1-4; a weak D match, TRBD1 (6 bases). The CDR3 covers 16 residues. Trimming took 3 bases from V and 5 from J, leaving 16 bases between them. Germline V gives CDR1 KGHSH, CDR2 LQKENI. The CDR3 DNA sequence: TGTGCCAGCTCACCCACCCGGGGGGCAGAGAATGAAAAACTGTTTTTT. Amino acid sequence: CASSPTRGAENEKLFF.

In this sample, this clone turned up a few times. The chain combines TRBV7-1 with TRBJ1-3; D is undetermined. TRBV7-1 is reported as an ORF; its role is uncertain. This CDR3 is built from 15 residues. The V gene lost 5 bases and the J gene lost 0 bases, with 11 bases spanning the gap. CDR3 DNA sequence: TGTGCCAGCAGCCCTTTCATGGGCTCTGGAAACACCATATATTTT. Amino acid sequence: CASSPFMGSGNTIYF.

The gene calls are TRBV27 and TRBJ1-5; D unclear. Germline CDR1 is MNHEY and CDR2 is SMNVEV (reference sequence). The germline V and J ends were trimmed by 5 bases and 3 bases, with 11 bases remaining between them. There are 14 residues in the CDR3. Written as DNA, the CDR3 is TGTGCCAGCAGTCTGGGCCAGTACAATCAGCCCCAGCATTTT. This encodes CASSLGQYNQPQHF.

This clone was found once. This chain links TRBV5-1 with TRBJ1-1, with 9 bases that match TRBD1. The V gene's germline CDR1 is SGHRS and CDR2 YFSETQ. V was clipped by 2 bases and J by 0 bases; unmatched bases: 2. This CDR3 comprises 15 residues. The CDR3 loop reads CASSFWDRVNTEAFF. In DNA, the CDR3 is TGCGCCAGCAGCTTCTGGGACAGGGTGAACACTGAAGCTTTCTTT.

The chain joins TRBV27 to TRBJ2-1; perhaps TRBD2 as D (6 bases). Germline CDR1 is MNHEY and CDR2 is SMNVEV (reference sequence). V was shortened by 2 bases and J by 0 bases, with 8 bases between the two germline ends. CDR3 length: 15 amino acids. The CDR3 coding sequence is TGTGCCAGCAGTTTAATCGGGAGCTCCTACAATGAGCAGTTCTTC. It encodes CASSLIGSSYNEQFF.

This clone is classed as medium-sized (0.01 to 0.1%). The CDR3 region has the DNA TGTGCCAGTAGTATAGCTTGGGCTATCAATCAGCCCCAGCATTTT. Protein product: CASSIAWAINQPQHF. The chain uses TRBV19 and TRBJ1-5; D gene uncertain. Germline CDR1 is LNHDA and CDR2 is SQIVND (reference sequence). CDR3 length: 15 residues. V lost 1 base and J 3 bases, leaving 10 bases between the germline ends.

The chain employs TRBV2 and TRBJ2-7; D is perhaps TRBD1 (5 bases). Germline CDR1 and CDR2: SNHLY and FYNNEI. This CDR3 is 13 amino acids long. The V and J ends lost 1 base and 3 bases respectively, with 7 bases between them. CDR3 DNA: TGTGCCAGCAGTGAAGAGGGGAACTACGAGCAGTACTTC. Its protein is CASSEEGNYEQYF.

This clone was observed a few times. This sample also contains other DNA sequences that code for the same CDR3. The chain is built from TRBV5-6 and TRBJ2-5; D unclear. Germline CDR1 reads SGHDT; CDR2 reads YYEEEE. V lost 0 bases, J lost 2 bases, and 5 bases lay in between. The CDR3 is made up of 13 amino acids. Written as DNA, the CDR3 is TGTGCCAGCAGCTTGGTACTTCAAGAGACCCAGTACTTC. This encodes CASSLVLQETQYF.

This clone came up a few times. CDR3 DNA: TGTGCCAGCAGCGCCGCAGGAAGCAATCAGCCCCAGCATTTT. Amino acids: CASSAAGSNQPQHF. The rearrangement joins TRBV16 to TRBJ1-5; no clear D. The CDR3 covers 14 residues. Germline V gene sequence: CDR1 KGHSY, CDR2 FQNENV. V lost 5 bases and J 1 base, leaving 9 bases between the germline ends.

This rearrangement joins TRBV5-1 to TRBJ1-2, with 7 bases that match TRBD1. Germline CDR1 is SGHRS and CDR2 is YFSETQ. V was pared by 4 bases and J by 5 bases, with 8 bases of the junction left unmatched. This CDR3 is built from 14 residues. DNA for the CDR3: TGCGCCAGCAGCGTAAGGGACAGCATATATGGCTACACCTTC. Protein product: CASSVRDSIYGYTF.

The rearrangement links TRBV28 to TRBJ2-7, with TRBD2 matching 14 bases. V dropped 8 bases and J dropped 1; count of bases not matched to a gene: 13. Germline V gene lookup returns CDR1 MDHEN and CDR2 SYDVKM. This CDR3 has 18 residues. This CDR3 reads CASGERGLAGGSSYEQYF. In DNA form, the CDR3 reads TGTGCCAGCGGGGAACGAGGACTAGCGGGAGGATCGTCCTACGAGCAGTACTTC.

The chain recombines TRBV7-9 with TRBJ2-3; D possibly uses TRBD1 or TRBD2 (5 bases each). V lost 5 bases and J 3 bases, leaving 21 bases between the germline ends. The V gene's germline CDR1 is SEHNR and CDR2 FQNEAQ (reference sequence). This CDR3 has 17 residues. The CDR3 DNA is TGTGCCAGCAGCCCCGGGACGTCTGGGTCGAGTACAGATACGCAGTATTTT. This gives the protein CASSPGTSGSSTDTQYF.

J is TRBJ2-1 and V is TRBV6-1; no firm D call. V dropped 11 bases and J dropped 4 bases, with 15 bases sitting between them. Germline lookup yields CDR1 MNHNS and CDR2 SASEGT. The CDR3 is 13 residues long. The CDR3 DNA reads as TGTGCCTCCATGTACCCGAATTACAATGAGCAGTTCTTC. Its protein is CASMYPNYNEQFF.

V is TRBV28 and J is TRBJ1-5; TRBD1 matches 7 bases. V was pared by 10 bases and J by 4 bases, with 10 bases of the junction left unmatched. CDR3 length equals 14 residues. In germline, CDR1 is MDHEN, CDR2 SYDVKM. DNA for the CDR3: TGTGCCACCTCAGACACAGGGGAGAATCAGCCCCAGCATTTT. This sequence encodes CATSDTGENQPQHF.

The chain links TRBV7-8 to TRBJ2-7; TRBD1 aligns across 8 bases. The CDR3 covers 12 residues. From germline, CDR1 is SGHVS and CDR2 FQNEAQ. The ends lost 5 bases at V and 7 bases at J; junction bases unmatched: 4. Written as DNA, the CDR3 is TGTGCCAGCAGCGACAGGGGTAAGGAGCAGTACTTC. It translates to CASSDRGKEQYF.

CDR3 nucleotide sequence: TGTGCCAGCAGCTTGGGCCGGGGATATACGCAGTATTTT. Translation gives CASSLGRGYTQYF. The V and J genes are TRBV5-4 and TRBJ2-3; TRBD2 might be the D (5 bases). V was shortened by 0 bases and J by 7 bases, with 9 bases between the two germline ends. This CDR3 has 13 amino acids. Per the germline V gene, CDR1 is SGHNT and CDR2 is YYREEE (reference sequence).

The chain couples TRBV19 to TRBJ1-6; D gene ambiguous. CDR3 length equals 13 residues. With 3 bases removed from V and 6 bases from J, the gap between germline ends came to 6 bases. Per germline, CDR1 LNHDA and CDR2 SQIVND (reference sequence). The CDR3 sequence: CASSINSNSPLHF. In DNA, the CDR3 is TGTGCCAGTAGTATCAACAGTAATTCACCCCTCCACTTT. Based on the CDR3 plus reference TRBV19 and TRBJ1-6, the full variable domain is DGGITQSPKYLFRKEGQNVTLSCEQNLNHDAMYWYRQDPGQGLRLIYYSQIVNDFQKGDIAEGYSVSREKKESFPLTVTSAQKNPTAFYLCASSINSNSPLHFGNGTRLTVT.

The chain couples TRBV2 to TRBJ2-4; no clear D. Trimming pared 2 bases from V and 2 bases from J, leaving 7 bases between. The CDR3 spans 14 residues. CDR1 and CDR2 (germline): SNHLY, FYNNEI. The CDR3: CASSEWGSKNIQYF. CDR3 sequence (DNA): TGTGCCAGCAGTGAATGGGGTTCCAAAAACATTCAGTACTTC. Full variable domain (missing parts from reference TRBV2 and TRBJ2-4): EPEVTQTPSHQVTQMGQEVILRCVPISNHLYFYWYRQILGQKVEFLVSFYNNEISEKSEIFDDQFSVERPDGSNFTLKIRSTKLEDSAMYFCASSEWGSKNIQYFGAGTRLSVL.